These 22 T cell receptor beta chains were sequenced from one sample in a study of CD8+ T cells in alopecia areata. Stated treatment: oral pan-JAK inhibitor, 5-10 mg twice daily. The sequencing template was cDNA reverse transcribed from extracted RNA. This table comes from immunoSEQ multiplex PCR, and its TCRdb copy is limited to in-frame clones, with some not included. The data show 87,000 or so clones, just over 70% seen once. Specimen: CD8+ T cells sorted from blood, collected at approximately week 45, from a patient treated with tofacitinib. The receptor source for this set is a human donor with alopecia areata.

The chain uses TRBV29-1 and TRBJ1-2; possible D gene TRBD1, 5 bases. Germline V gene sequence: CDR1 SQVTM, CDR2 ANQGSEA. Deletions cut 6 bases from V and 8 bases from J, with 19 bases between. The CDR3 extends over 13 amino acids. CDR3 sequence: CSVTEGREGGYTF. The CDR3 DNA reads as TGCAGCGTAACCGAGGGCCGAGAGGGGGGCTACACCTTC.

This clone came up a few times. The rearrangement joins TRBV23-1 to TRBJ2-5; no reliable D call. TRBV23-1 qualifies as an ORF whose function is uncertain. V shed 4 bases and J shed 3 bases, with 9 bases lying between them. The CDR3 covers 13 residues. The DNA of the CDR3 is TGCGCCAGCAGTCGTCGGACGGAAGAGACCCAGTACTTC. Protein product: CASSRRTEETQYF.

The genes are TRBV25-1 and TRBJ2-5; tentative D call: TRBD1 (6 bases). Trimming cost V 6 bases and J 3 bases, with 11 bases left between them. The germline gives CDR1 MGHDK, CDR2 SYGVNS. The CDR3 runs 13 residues. CDR3 amino acids: CASRFQGKETQYF. The CDR3 nucleotides are TGTGCCAGCAGGTTCCAGGGGAAAGAGACCCAGTACTTC.

V is TRBV13 and J is TRBJ2-2; D remains unclear. The CDR3 sequence is 14 residues long. Between the trimmed V and J ends, which lost 0 bases and 2 bases, there was a span of 4 bases. Germline assignment: CDR1 PRHDT and CDR2 FYEKMQ (reference sequence). The CDR3 DNA reads TGTGCCAGCAGCTTAGGCGTCAACACCGGGGAGCTGTTTTTT. Residues: CASSLGVNTGELFF.

V is TRBV5-6 and J is TRBJ2-7; 10 bases line up with TRBD1. The CDR3 covers 13 residues. Unmatched junction bases numbered 4, after V lost 5 bases and J lost 5 bases. In germline, CDR1 is SGHDT, CDR2 YYEEEE. As DNA, the CDR3 is TGTGCCAGCAGGCCGACAGGGGGCAACGAGCAGTACTTC. Its translation: CASRPTGGNEQYF.

The CDR3 bases are TGTGCCAGCAGCCGACAGGGATTTTATGGCTACACCTTC. This translates into CASSRQGFYGYTF. V and J are TRBV27 and TRBJ1-2; 7 bases align to TRBD1. CDR3 length equals 13 residues. Germline CDR1 is MNHEY and CDR2 is SMNVEV (reference sequence). V gave up 6 bases and J gave up 5 bases; unmatched junction bases: 6.

The chain joins TRBV5-1 to TRBJ2-1; no clear D gene. The germline V and J ends were trimmed by 1 base and 9 bases, with 8 bases remaining between them. Germline V gene lookup returns CDR1 SGHRS and CDR2 YFSETQ. The CDR3 sequence is 12 residues long. This chain's CDR3 is CASSLRTGEQFF. The DNA of the CDR3 is TGCGCCAGCAGCTTGAGAACGGGTGAGCAGTTCTTC.

V gene TRBV19 combines with J gene TRBJ1-2; 9 nucleotides line up with TRBD1. The CDR3 spans 13 residues. J gave up 8 bases and V 3 bases, and 4 bases lay outside the gene matches. Germline assignment: CDR1 LNHDA and CDR2 SQIVND (reference sequence). The CDR3 region has the DNA TGTGCCAGTAGTATCGGACAGGGGAGAGGCTACACCTTC. Amino acids: CASSIGQGRGYTF.

The CDR3 DNA is TGCAGCGTTGAAGATAGTGGGCGGGGGACTAGCACAGATACGCAGTATTTT. It codes for CSVEDSGRGTSTDTQYF. The V gene is TRBV29-1, the J gene TRBJ2-3; the match to TRBD2 covers 7 bases. The junction had 9 bases not matched to a gene; V was cut back by 0 bases and J by 0 bases. CDR3 length: 17 amino acids. Per germline, CDR1 SQVTM and CDR2 ANQGSEA.

The V call is TRBV10-3, the J call TRBJ2-3; D remains unclear. From germline, CDR1 is ENHRY and CDR2 SYGVKD. The CDR3 is made up of 17 amino acids. V dropped 5 bases and J dropped 1 base, with 19 bases sitting between them. The CDR3 bases are TGTGCCATCAGTACCCGTCTGGCCGTAGCTGGCACAGATACGCAGTATTTT. This encodes CAISTRLAVAGTDTQYF.

This clone was recorded a few times. The rearrangement uses TRBV29-1 and TRBJ2-3; D not resolved. Per germline, CDR1 SQVTM and CDR2 ANQGSEA. The CDR3 length is 13 residues. Trimming took 0 bases from V and 5 from J, leaving 9 bases between them. The CDR3: CSVEEGWGDTQYF. The DNA of the CDR3 is TGCAGCGTTGAAGAAGGATGGGGAGATACGCAGTATTTT.

The chain has TRBV5-6 and TRBJ2-5; D is possibly TRBD1 (6 bases). Germline V gene data show CDR1 as SGHDT and CDR2 as YYEEEE. The CDR3 has 17 residues. Trimming cost V 4 bases and J 0 bases, with 19 bases left between them. The CDR3 loop reads CASSVYFGTKNQETQYF. CDR3 DNA: TGTGCCAGCAGCGTTTACTTTGGGACAAAAAACCAAGAGACCCAGTACTTC.

This clone was seen more than once but under ten times. The gene calls are TRBV29-1 and TRBJ1-1; TRBD1 aligns across 7 bases. The germline gives CDR1 SQVTM, CDR2 ANQGSEA. This CDR3 has 13 residues. Trimming at V came to 3 bases and at J to 3 bases, leaving 4 bases not matched to a gene. CDR3 residues: CSVETGTYTEAFF. DNA for the CDR3: TGCAGCGTTGAGACAGGGACGTACACTGAAGCTTTCTTT.

This chain uses TRBV11-2 with TRBJ1-5; tentative D call: TRBD1 (5 bases). The V gene lost 1 base and the J gene lost 0 bases, with 7 bases spanning the gap. Per germline, CDR1 SGHAT and CDR2 FQNNGV. CDR3 length equals 15 residues. The CDR3 is CASSLAGVSNQPQHF. CDR3 bases: TGTGCCAGCAGCTTAGCGGGGGTTAGCAATCAGCCCCAGCATTTT.

The rearrangement links TRBV7-6 to TRBJ1-1, with D perhaps TRBD1 (5 bases). Germline assignment: CDR1 SGHVS and CDR2 FNYEAQ. The V end lost 1 base, the J end lost 1 base, and 7 bases lay between the germline ends. The CDR3 consists of 14 residues. CDR3 DNA sequence: TGTGCCAGCAGCTTAGGTGGGGGGAACACTGAAGCTTTCTTT. Its translation: CASSLGGGNTEAFF.

The rearrangement joins TRBV9 to TRBJ1-2; D is ambiguous. Trimming left V 9 bases short and J 4 bases short, with 10 bases between. Germline values: CDR1 SGDLS, CDR2 YYNGEE. The length of the CDR3 is 11 residues. DNA of the CDR3: TGTGCCACCTCCGGACCCTATGGCTACACCTTC. Protein product: CATSGPYGYTF. The whole variable domain, filled in from reference TRBV9 and TRBJ1-2, reads DSGVTQTPKHLITATGQRVTLRCSPRSGDLSVYWYQQSLDQGLQFLIQYYNGEERAKGNILERFSAQQFPDLHSELNLSSLELGDSALYFCATSGPYGYTFGSGTRLTVV.

The genes are TRBV7-9 and TRBJ2-1; D is ambiguous. CDR1 is SEHNR and CDR2 is FQNEAQ in the germline V gene (reference sequence). This CDR3 comprises 10 residues. Trimming took 5 bases from V and 7 from J, leaving 3 bases between them. In nucleotides, the CDR3 is TGTGCCAGCAGCGGGAATGAGCAGTTCTTC. Its protein product is CASSGNEQFF.

The chain joins TRBV9 to TRBJ1-2; weak D call: TRBD1 (6 bases). The V gene's germline CDR1 is SGDLS and CDR2 YYNGEE. The CDR3 extends over 15 amino acids. V lost 3 bases and J 7 bases, leaving 19 bases between the germline ends. The CDR3 reads CASSGQGPGGGGYTF. CDR3 sequence (DNA): TGTGCCAGCAGCGGCCAGGGGCCGGGCGGCGGTGGCTACACCTTC.

The chain has TRBV5-1 and TRBJ2-1, with 8 bases matching TRBD2. Germline loops: CDR1 SGHRS, CDR2 YFSETQ. The CDR3 is made up of 14 amino acids. The trim removed 4 bases at V and 7 bases at J, leaving 7 bases unmatched. CDR3 amino acids: CASSPGRVGNEQFF. The CDR3 coding sequence is TGCGCCAGCAGCCCCGGGAGGGTAGGGAATGAGCAGTTCTTC.

This clone was seen a single time. This rearrangement joins TRBV7-2 to TRBJ2-3; perhaps TRBD2 as D (5 bases). The CDR3 has 12 amino acids. The germline gives CDR1 SGHTA, CDR2 FQGNSA. V lost 3 bases to trimming and J lost 8 bases, with 9 bases between them. The CDR3 coding sequence is TGTGCCAGCAGCTTCGAGGGCGGTACGCAGTATTTT. It yields the protein CASSFEGGTQYF.

V and J are TRBV30 and TRBJ1-4; D remains ambiguous. This CDR3 has 13 amino acids. Trimming took off 5 bases at V and 8 bases at J, with 15 bases between the two ends. CDR1 is GTSNPN, CDR2 SVGIG, per germline (reference sequence). CDR3 residues: CAWGREGWEKLFF. Written as DNA, the CDR3 is TGTGCCTGGGGAAGGGAGGGATGGGAAAAACTGTTTTTT.

The chain links TRBV27 to TRBJ2-1, with D possibly TRBD1 on 6 matching bases. V dropped 2 bases and J dropped 3 bases, with 14 bases sitting between them. Germline V gives CDR1 MNHEY, CDR2 SMNVEV (reference sequence). This CDR3 comprises 16 residues. CDR3 nucleotide sequence: TGTGCCAGCAGTTTAGGGGCAGGGGACCTCTACAATGAGCAGTTCTTC. Translating it yields CASSLGAGDLYNEQFF.